Listed below are T cell receptor beta chains from one sample, sequenced in a study of tumor-infiltrating lymphocytes in localized non-small cell lung cancer. Some clones are missing from TCRdb's copy, which holds only in-frame ones; the method was immunoSEQ multiplex PCR. The sample lists just under 5,000 clones; more than 95% were seen once. The source material was uninvolved lung tissue not adjacent to the tumor. These receptors all come from a human donor with non-small cell lung cancer. Each CDR3 is given with its conserved first and last residue. D genes are given only for firm matches. The size of a clone is reported for some rows only, either as once, few or many, or as a class for expanded clones.

J,V,size,D,CDR3,DNA
TRBJ2-1,TRBV6-5,.,TRBD2,CASSREGGGYYEQFF,TGTGCCAGCAGTCGGGAGGGAGGAGGGTACTATGAGCAGTTCTTC
TRBJ1-6,TRBV30,.,.,CAWTGGGGNSPLHF,TGTGCCTGGACCGGGGGAGGGGGAAACTCACCCCTCCACTTT
TRBJ1-3,TRBV4-2,.,.,CASSQEPSGQILSGNTIYF,TGTGCCAGCAGCCAAGAGCCCTCTGGGCAGATCCTCTCTGGAAACACCATATATTTT
TRBJ2-6,TRBV2,.,TRBD1,CASSEQGVTGVLTF,TGTGCCAGCAGTGAACAGGGGGTTACAGGAGTCCTGACTTTC
TRBJ1-5,TRBV7-9,.,.,CASSPGRIVGQPQHF,TGTGCCAGCAGCCCCGGGAGGATAGTAGGACAGCCCCAGCATTTT
TRBJ1-2,TRBV11-2,.,TRBD1,CASSQDRGGHGYTF,TGTGCCAGCAGCCAGGACAGGGGGGGGCATGGCTACACCTTC
TRBJ2-2,TRBV5-1,once,TRBD1,CASSQSSTGGRDTGELFF,TGCGCCAGCAGCCAGTCCTCAACAGGGGGCAGAGACACCGGGGAGCTGTTTTTT
TRBJ2-5,TRBV5-1,.,TRBD2,CASSQGLAGGETQYF,TGCGCCAGCAGCCAAGGACTAGCGGGAGGAGAGACCCAGTACTTC
TRBJ1-5,TRBV4-2,.,TRBD1,CASSPGQGSNQPQHF,TGTGCCAGCAGCCCTGGACAGGGAAGCAATCAGCCCCAGCATTTT
TRBJ1-2,TRBV25-1,.,.,CASSRGGDGYTF,TGTGCCAGCAGTAGGGGGGGTGACGGCTACACCTTC
TRBJ2-3,TRBV19,.,.,CASSRTDTQYF,TGTGCCAGTAGTAGGACAGATACGCAGTATTTT
TRBJ2-5,TRBV19,.,TRBD2,CASSEDWEGTQYF,TGTGCCAGCTCCGAGGACTGGGAGGGGACCCAGTACTTC